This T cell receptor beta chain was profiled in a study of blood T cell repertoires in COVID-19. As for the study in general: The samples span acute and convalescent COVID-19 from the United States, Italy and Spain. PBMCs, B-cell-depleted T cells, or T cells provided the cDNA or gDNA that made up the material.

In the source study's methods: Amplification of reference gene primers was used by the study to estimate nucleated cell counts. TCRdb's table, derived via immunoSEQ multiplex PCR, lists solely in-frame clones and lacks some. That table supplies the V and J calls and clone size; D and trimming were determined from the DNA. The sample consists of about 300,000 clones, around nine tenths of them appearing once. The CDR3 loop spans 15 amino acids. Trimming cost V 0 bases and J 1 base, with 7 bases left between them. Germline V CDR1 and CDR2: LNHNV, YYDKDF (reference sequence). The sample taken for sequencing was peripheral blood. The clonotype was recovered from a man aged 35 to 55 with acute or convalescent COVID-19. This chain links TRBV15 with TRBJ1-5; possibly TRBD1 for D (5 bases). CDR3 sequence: CATSRDRASNQPQHF. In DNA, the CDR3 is TGTGCCACCAGCAGAGACAGGGCAAGCAATCAGCCCCAGCATTTT.